This T cell receptor (beta chain) is drawn from a study of T cells expressing NK-cell markers. The overall study: It was sorted CD3+CD56-NKG2C+, CD3+CD56+NKG2C- and CD3+CD56+NKG2C+ T cells that provided the TCR beta repertoires. Regarding the study as a whole: The leading position in the CD3+CD56-NKG2C+ fraction of several donors also went to these clonotypes. It remained uncertain whether the expanded NKG2C+ T cell clones were specific for HCMV antigens.

Synthesis of TCR beta cDNA relied on 5'RACE template switching carrying UMIs. Each CDR3 protein gets one entry in TCRdb, which reprocessed the 5' RACE reads and gives no DNA. This sample's table reports 400,000 to 500,000 distinct CDR3 sequences. On this clonotype itself: The antigen remains undetermined.

The CDR3 has 14 amino acids. CDR1 is LGHNA and CDR2 is YSLEER in the germline V gene. The chain joins TRBV4-3 to TRBJ2-2. Sequenced sample: blood T cells: a sorted CD56 or NKG2C T cell subset, CD4+ or CD8+ T cells, or bulk PBMC T cells (not recorded which). This sequence originates from a woman between 18 and 75 years old in good health. The CDR3 reads CASSQDWGTGELFF.